Below, 16 T cell receptor beta chains from the same sample are listed, as sequenced in a study of long-term antiretroviral therapy in people with HIV. Survey-level resolution applied to immunoSEQ assay v3.0. Profiling relied on immunoSEQ multiplex PCR, and the TCRdb table lists in-frame clones only, not all of them. Of some 38,000 clones in the sample, over 80% are singletons; the top ten hold approximately 5.3%. Here the sequenced sample was unsorted PBMCs, taken 1.5 years after starting antiretroviral therapy. These receptors all come from a young man with HIV.

Comments on this clone: Other nucleotide sequences from this sample produce the same CDR3. The CDR3 here is CASSLGLNTGELFF. In DNA, the CDR3 is TGCGCCAGCAGCTTGGGACTGAACACCGGGGAGCTGTTTTTT. V and J are TRBV5-1 and TRBJ2-2; no clear D gene. The CDR3 loop spans 14 amino acids. V was trimmed by 0 bases and J by 1 base, leaving 4 bases between them. Germline values: CDR1 SGHRS, CDR2 YFSETQ.

The chain recombines TRBV25-1 with TRBJ1-4; D possibly corresponds to TRBD1 (6 bases). The CDR3 spans 15 residues. Germline V gene sequence: CDR1 MGHDK, CDR2 SYGVNS. With 6 bases removed from V and 2 bases from J, the gap between germline ends came to 13 bases. The CDR3 nucleotides read TGTGCCAGCAGCCAGTGGGGGGCCACTAATGAAAAACTGTTTTTT. Encoded protein: CASSQWGATNEKLFF.

This sequence joins TRBV6-1 and TRBJ2-7; D ambiguous. There are 14 residues in the CDR3. Germline V gene sequence: CDR1 MNHNS, CDR2 SASEGT. Trimming took 6 bases from V and 2 from J, leaving 14 bases between them. The CDR3 protein is CASRASGNAYEQYF. DNA for the CDR3: TGTGCCAGCAGAGCCAGTGGAAACGCCTACGAGCAGTACTTC.

This clone was seen a handful of times. The V and J genes are TRBV10-3 and TRBJ1-2, with a weak D call TRBD1 (6 bases). The CDR3 runs to 16 residues. Germline V CDR1 and CDR2: ENHRY, SYGVKD. Trimming took off 3 bases at V and 0 bases at J, with 14 bases between the two ends. CDR3 coding DNA: TGTGCCATCAGTGATCTCTGGGGACAAGCTAACTATGGCTACACCTTC. Amino acid sequence: CAISDLWGQANYGYTF.

This clone turned up a few times. The chain uses TRBV4-1 and TRBJ2-2, with D tentatively TRBD1 (6 bases). CDR1 and CDR2 from the germline V gene are MGHRA and YSYEKL. The CDR3 totals 17 residues. With 0 bases removed from V and 0 bases from J, the gap between germline ends came to 11 bases. The CDR3 here is CASSQDQDSANTGELFF. DNA for the CDR3: TGCGCCAGCAGCCAAGATCAGGACAGTGCGAACACCGGGGAGCTGTTTTTT.

This rearrangement joins TRBV28 to TRBJ2-7, with a tentative D call TRBD1 (6 bases). Trimming removed 3 bases at V and 1 base at J, with 10 bases between. Looked up from germline, CDR1 is MDHEN and CDR2 is SYDVKM. CDR3 size: 14 residues. The CDR3 reads CASSFRGPSYEQYF. The CDR3 DNA is TGTGCCAGCAGTTTCAGGGGACCTTCCTACGAGCAGTACTTC. Together with reference TRBV28 and TRBJ2-7, the CDR3 gives the full variable domain: DVKVTQSSRYLVKRTGEKVFLECVQDMDHENMFWYRQDPGLGLRLIYFSYDVKMKEKGDIPEGYSVSREKKERFSLILESASTNQTSMYLCASSFRGPSYEQYFGPGTRLTVT.

The gene calls are TRBV28 and TRBJ2-7; the match to TRBD2 covers 9 bases. Germline assignment: CDR1 MDHEN and CDR2 SYDVKM. V dropped 7 bases and J dropped 4; count of bases not matched to a gene: 14. There are 16 residues in the CDR3. CDR3 protein: CASTTSEASGTYEQYF. CDR3 in DNA: TGTGCCAGCACCACCTCTGAGGCTAGCGGGACTTACGAGCAGTACTTC.

The genes are TRBV30 and TRBJ1-5, with D uncertain. The CDR3 loop spans 14 amino acids. Germline CDR1 and CDR2: GTSNPN and SVGIG (reference sequence). V lost 0 bases and J 5 bases, leaving 11 bases between the germline ends. This CDR3 reads CAWSVRRGDQPQHF. CDR3 DNA sequence: TGTGCCTGGAGTGTACGCCGAGGAGATCAGCCCCAGCATTTT.

V gene TRBV28 combines with J gene TRBJ1-2; 9 nucleotides match TRBD1. Germline lookup yields CDR1 MDHEN and CDR2 SYDVKM. J lost 8 bases, V lost 5 bases, and 6 bases had no gene match. The CDR3 runs to 13 residues. DNA of the CDR3: TGTGCCAGCAGTCTAAGGACAGGGGACGGCTACACCTTC. This codes for CASSLRTGDGYTF.

The gene calls are TRBV6-1 and TRBJ1-3; D perhaps matches TRBD1 (5 bases). V gave up 5 bases and J gave up 0 bases, with 11 bases separating them. CDR3 size: 15 residues. The germline V gene encodes CDR1 MNHNS and CDR2 SASEGT. The CDR3 bases are TGTGCCAGCAGTAATAAAAGGGGCTCTGGAAACACCATATATTTT. This sequence encodes CASSNKRGSGNTIYF.

The chain has TRBV5-1 and TRBJ2-7, with 7 bases that match TRBD1. Losses at the gene ends were 2 bases for V and 5 bases for J; bases not matched to a gene: 7. The CDR3 is 14 residues long. Germline CDR1 reads SGHRS; CDR2 reads YFSETQ. CDR3 DNA sequence: TGCGCCAGCAGCTTTGGCGACAGGGTCCACGAGCAGTACTTC. This sequence encodes CASSFGDRVHEQYF.

This chain uses TRBV5-1 with TRBJ2-5; no reliable D call. V gave up 1 base and J gave up 9 bases, with 13 bases separating them. CDR3 length: 13 amino acids. Germline lookup yields CDR1 SGHRS and CDR2 YFSETQ. Here the CDR3 DNA reads TGCGCCAGCAGCTTGAGCTGGCTTTCGGCCCAGTACTTC. It encodes CASSLSWLSAQYF.

The rearrangement uses TRBV28 and TRBJ2-1; D is ambiguous. The germline V gene has CDR1 MDHEN and CDR2 SYDVKM. This CDR3 contains 14 residues. V shed 1 base and J shed 0 bases, with 4 bases lying between them. This CDR3 is CASSLFGSYNEQFF. CDR3 nucleotides: TGTGCCAGCAGTTTATTTGGCTCCTACAATGAGCAGTTCTTC.

The chain has TRBV6-5 and TRBJ2-7; 8 bases fit TRBD1. The CDR3 is 14 amino acids. The germline V gene has CDR1 MNHEY and CDR2 SVGAGI. The junction had 4 bases not matched to a gene; V was cut back by 4 bases and J by 2 bases. CDR3 DNA sequence: TGTGCCAGCAGTTGGGGACAGGCAACCTACGAGCAGTACTTC. Translation gives CASSWGQATYEQYF.

In its sample, this clone was seen a few times. The chain combines TRBV7-9 with TRBJ1-5; possibly TRBD1 for D (5 bases). The CDR3 has 13 residues. The V gene's germline CDR1 is SEHNR and CDR2 FQNEAQ (reference sequence). Trimming took 4 bases from V and 9 from J, leaving 13 bases between them. The CDR3 spells CASSSGPLAPQHF. The CDR3 region has the DNA TGTGCCAGCAGCTCGGGACCACTAGCGCCCCAGCATTTT.

The V and J genes are TRBV7-9 and TRBJ1-3; TRBD1 might be the D (5 bases). The CDR3 is 14 residues long. CDR1 and CDR2 from the germline V gene are SEHNR and FQNEAQ (reference sequence). V was shortened by 7 bases and J by 0 bases, with 10 bases between the two germline ends. CDR3 nucleotides: TGTGCCAGCAAACCTGGGGGCTCTGGAAACACCATATATTTT. Translating gives CASKPGGSGNTIYF.